This is a list of T cell receptor beta chains from one sample in a study of T cell repertoires in cytomegalovirus infection. One entry per CDR3 protein, called by TCRdb with MiXCR from the reads. The sample has about 180,000 distinct CDR3 sequences, approximately 15% seen once. Sequencing was done on a sample of PBMCs. The source is a human donor in good health (CMV status not recorded). Some clones in this sample may be carry-over from other donors' samples. Each CDR3 is given with its conserved first and last residue. Fields, in order: CDR3 DNA, CDR3 protein, J gene, D gene, clone size, V gene. A D gene is named only where the DNA matches it firmly. Expanded clones are given a class, and other clones once, few, many or no size at all.

CDR3nt: TGTGCCAGCAGCCCCCACAGGAGGGGGAACACTGAAGCTTTCTTT
CDR3aa: CASSPHRRGNTEAFF
j_gene: TRBJ1-1
d_gene: .
abundance: many
v_gene: TRBV12-3/TRBV12-4

CDR3nt: TGTGCCAGCAGAGACTCAGGGGGAAATGGCTACACCTTC
CDR3aa: CASRDSGGNGYTF
j_gene: TRBJ1-2
d_gene: TRBD1
abundance: .
v_gene: TRBV14

CDR3nt: TGTGCCAGCAGTTTGGGGGTTTCGGCGGGTCAGCCCCAGCATTTT
CDR3aa: CASSLGVSAGQPQHF
j_gene: TRBJ1-5
d_gene: .
abundance: few
v_gene: TRBV27

CDR3nt: TGTGCCAGCATGGGCGGGACTAGCGGGAGTTACGAGCAGTACTTC
CDR3aa: CASMGGTSGSYEQYF
j_gene: TRBJ2-7
d_gene: TRBD2
abundance: few
v_gene: TRBV10-3

CDR3nt: TGTGCCACCAGTGATGGGACGGTTAATCAGCCCCAGCATTTT
CDR3aa: CATSDGTVNQPQHF
j_gene: TRBJ1-5
d_gene: .
abundance: .
v_gene: TRBV24-1

CDR3nt: TGCAGCGTTGTTTCTGGGGGCCGGGGATCAAATGAGCAGTTCTTC
CDR3aa: CSVVSGGRGSNEQFF
j_gene: TRBJ2-1
d_gene: .
abundance: once
v_gene: TRBV29-1

CDR3nt: TGCAGCGTGGCCAGAAAGAACACTGAAGCTTTCTTT
CDR3aa: CSVARKNTEAFF
j_gene: TRBJ1-1
d_gene: .
abundance: .
v_gene: TRBV29-1

CDR3nt: TGTGCCAGCAGCTTGTGGGTTGGGGGGAGTACTGAAGCTTTCTTT
CDR3aa: CASSLWVGGSTEAFF
j_gene: TRBJ1-1
d_gene: .
abundance: few
v_gene: TRBV5-5

CDR3nt: TGTGCCAGCAAAACCCCTGGGGCCAACGTCCTGACTTTC
CDR3aa: CASKTPGANVLTF
j_gene: TRBJ2-6
d_gene: .
abundance: once
v_gene: TRBV28

CDR3nt: TGTGCCATCAGTGAAGGGGACGGGGGACTAGCGGGGCGAACCTACGAGCAGTACTTC
CDR3aa: CAISEGDGGLAGRTYEQYF
j_gene: TRBJ2-7
d_gene: TRBD2
abundance: .
v_gene: TRBV10-3

CDR3nt: TGCAGCGCGGGACTAGCGGGAGGTGGCGAGCAGTTCTTC
CDR3aa: CSAGLAGGGEQFF
j_gene: TRBJ2-1
d_gene: TRBD2
abundance: .
v_gene: TRBV29-1

CDR3nt: TGTGCCAGCAGCTCGCGCTTTGACAGGGCAGGTGAGCAGTTCTTC
CDR3aa: CASSSRFDRAGEQFF
j_gene: TRBJ2-1
d_gene: TRBD1
abundance: .
v_gene: TRBV7-3

CDR3nt: TGTGCCAGCAGCTTAGCGAAGGGCAATGAGCAGTTCTTC
CDR3aa: CASSLAKGNEQFF
j_gene: TRBJ2-1
d_gene: .
abundance: few
v_gene: TRBV7-9

CDR3nt: TGTGCCAGCAGCTCCGACATCTCGAGGGGTGGGCGGACTGAAGCTTTCTTT
CDR3aa: CASSSDISRGGRTEAFF
j_gene: TRBJ1-1
d_gene: .
abundance: many
v_gene: TRBV7-3

CDR3nt: TGCAGCGTATCGGGACAGCCTATGAACACTGAAGCTTTCTTT
CDR3aa: CSVSGQPMNTEAFF
j_gene: TRBJ1-1
d_gene: TRBD1
abundance: few
v_gene: TRBV29-1

CDR3nt: TGTGCCAGCGGACTAGCGGGTCGCAATGAGCAGTTCTTC
CDR3aa: CASGLAGRNEQFF
j_gene: TRBJ2-1
d_gene: TRBD2
abundance: .
v_gene: TRBV6-2/TRBV6-3

CDR3nt: TGTGCCAGCACGTTGGAGGGCCGCACAGATACGCAGTATTTT
CDR3aa: CASTLEGRTDTQYF
j_gene: TRBJ2-3
d_gene: .
abundance: few
v_gene: TRBV28

CDR3nt: TGCAGCGTACCTACAGATACGCAGTATTTT
CDR3aa: CSVPTDTQYF
j_gene: TRBJ2-3
d_gene: .
abundance: few
v_gene: TRBV29-1

CDR3nt: TGTGCCAGCAGCAGAGCGGGAGCCCCCTCCTACGAGCAGTACTTC
CDR3aa: CASSRAGAPSYEQYF
j_gene: TRBJ2-7
d_gene: TRBD2
abundance: many
v_gene: TRBV6-6

CDR3nt: TGTGCCAGCAGTTTGGGTGGATCTGGATACACCATATATTTT
CDR3aa: CASSLGGSGYTIYF
j_gene: TRBJ1-3
d_gene: .
abundance: many
v_gene: TRBV28

CDR3nt: TGTGCCAGCAGTTTATGGACCGTCGGGGAGCTGTTTTTT
CDR3aa: CASSLWTVGELFF
j_gene: TRBJ2-2
d_gene: .
abundance: many
v_gene: TRBV12-3/TRBV12-4

CDR3nt: TGTGCCAGCCGAGACTTACCGGACAGGGGTGGCTACACCTTC
CDR3aa: CASRDLPDRGGYTF
j_gene: TRBJ1-2
d_gene: TRBD1
abundance: .
v_gene: TRBV27

CDR3nt: TGTGCCAGCAGCCAAGATCTTGGTCAGCCCCAGCATTTT
CDR3aa: CASSQDLGQPQHF
j_gene: TRBJ1-5
d_gene: .
abundance: .
v_gene: TRBV4-3

CDR3nt: TGTGCCAGCTCCCAGGGAGGCGACGAGCAGTACTTC
CDR3aa: CASSQGGDEQYF
j_gene: TRBJ2-7
d_gene: .
abundance: .
v_gene: TRBV4-2

CDR3nt: TGTGCCAGCAGCCGCGGCGGGCCTCCCTACGAGCAGTACTTC
CDR3aa: CASSRGGPPYEQYF
j_gene: TRBJ2-7
d_gene: .
abundance: many
v_gene: TRBV7-2

CDR3nt: TGTGCCAGCAGCCCGAGGCCGGGACAGGGGCACTACGAGCAGTACTTC
CDR3aa: CASSPRPGQGHYEQYF
j_gene: TRBJ2-7
d_gene: TRBD1
abundance: many
v_gene: TRBV7-2

CDR3nt: TGTGCCAATTCCTACGTGGAGGGCGGGGAGCAGTTCTTC
CDR3aa: CANSYVEGGEQFF
j_gene: TRBJ2-1
d_gene: .
abundance: .
v_gene: TRBV7-4

CDR3nt: TGTGCCAGCAGCCAAACCCCTGGGGGGGGCGCCCGGTTATCTGTCACTGAAGCTTTCTTT
CDR3aa: CASSQTPGGGARLSVTEAFF
j_gene: TRBJ1-1
d_gene: .
abundance: .
v_gene: TRBV4-2

CDR3nt: TGCAGTGCCACTACTCCCGGGACAGGGAATGAAAAACTGTTTTTT
CDR3aa: CSATTPGTGNEKLFF
j_gene: TRBJ1-4
d_gene: TRBD1
abundance: .
v_gene: TRBV20-1

CDR3nt: TGTGCCAGTAGTATACCCCGGCTGTTCACAGATACGCAGTATTTT
CDR3aa: CASSIPRLFTDTQYF
j_gene: TRBJ2-3
d_gene: .
abundance: many
v_gene: TRBV19